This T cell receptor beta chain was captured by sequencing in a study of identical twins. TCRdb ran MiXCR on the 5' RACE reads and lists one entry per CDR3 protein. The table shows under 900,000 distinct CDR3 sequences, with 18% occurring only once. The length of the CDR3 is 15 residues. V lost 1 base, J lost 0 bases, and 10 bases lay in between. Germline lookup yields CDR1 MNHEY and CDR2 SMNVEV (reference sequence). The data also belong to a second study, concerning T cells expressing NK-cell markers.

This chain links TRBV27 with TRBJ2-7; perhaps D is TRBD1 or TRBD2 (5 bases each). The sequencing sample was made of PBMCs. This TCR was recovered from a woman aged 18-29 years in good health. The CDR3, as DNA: TGTGCCAGCAGTTTATTGTGGGGGACCTCCTACGAGCAGTACTTC. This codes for CASSLLWGTSYEQYF.